The clone carrying this TCR beta chain was detected a few times. Some clones are missing from TCRdb's copy, which holds only in-frame ones; the method was immunoSEQ multiplex PCR. The sample shows tens of thousands of clones, around 90% of them seen only once. This specimen belongs to a study of T cell changes during pregnancy in multiple sclerosis. Germline V gene sequence: CDR1 LNHDA, CDR2 SQIVND (reference sequence). Trimming pared 0 bases from V and 0 bases from J, leaving 9 bases between. The CDR3 has 16 residues. The specimen was CD8+ T cells from peripheral blood mononuclear cells, collected in the second trimester of pregnancy. The clonotype was recovered from a female donor in good health, enrolled as a control in a pregnancy study. The chain recombines TRBV19 with TRBJ1-3; TRBD1 is a possible D gene (5 bases). CDR3 coding DNA: TGTGCCAGTAGTATAGAGGGGCTTTTCTCTGGAAACACCATATATTTT. Translation gives CASSIEGLFSGNTIYF.